This T cell receptor (beta chain) was documented in a study of radiotherapy plus CTLA-4 blockade in lung cancer. After removal of 8 bases from V and 6 bases from J, the junction contained 3 bases not matched to a gene. The CDR3 consists of 11 residues. Germline V CDR1 and CDR2: LNHDA, SQIVND (reference sequence). This clone was found many times. The protocol was immunoSEQ multiplex PCR, while the TCRdb copy is restricted to in-frame clones and leaves out a portion. The top ten hold approximately 10% of the sample, which has 30,000 to 45,000 clones, 55% to 80% seen once. This chain links TRBV19 with TRBJ1-1; the match to TRBD1 covers 7 bases. The input for sequencing was peripheral blood, taken from a patient treated with radiotherapy plus ipilimumab. This clonotype originated in a human donor with non-small cell lung cancer who had stable disease on radiotherapy plus ipilimumab. Written as DNA, the CDR3 is TGTGCCAGTGCACAGGGGCCTGAAGCTTTCTTT. Protein sequence: CASAQGPEAFF.